A single T cell receptor (beta chain) is shown here with its context. Its antigen is as yet unknown. V was shortened by 0 bases and J by 4 bases, with 12 bases between the two germline ends. The germline gives CDR1 SGHTA, CDR2 FQGNSA. CDR3 length: 15 residues. This entry belongs to a study of chemoradiotherapy in HPV16-positive cancers. Study details: A couple of HPV16-positive patients' cells yielded candidate HPV-specific clones and common motifs. Findings of the study overall: Candidate HPV-specific clones and E7-related TCR motifs grew in tumor during treatment. For HPV16-positive patients, expanding HPV-responsive T cells associated with longer recurrence-free survival.

Clones were sequenced by immunoSEQ multiplex PCR, and TCRdb holds only the in-frame ones, with some missing. This repertoire shows tens of thousands of clones, approximately 94% found once; its top ten account for 2.7%. This chain connects TRBV7-2 to TRBJ1-2, with TRBD1 as a possible D gene (6 bases). This receptor was obtained from a human donor with HPV-associated anogenital cancer. This specimen was taken from a patient who underwent chemoradiotherapy. The CDR3 nucleotides read TGTGCCAGCAGCTTAGCTTCAGGGGTCGGCTATGGCTACACCTTC. Encoded protein: CASSLASGVGYGYTF.